A single sample gave rise to the 5 T cell receptor beta chains below, sequenced in a study of blood T cell repertoires in COVID-19. Using immunoSEQ multiplex PCR, the repertoire was profiled, and TCRdb retains in-frame clones only, with some absent. The table records approximately 270,000 clones, roughly 89% of them present only once. Sequencing used PBMCs or T cells enriched from blood (not recorded which). Receptors originate from a woman aged 60-70 years who had recovered from COVID-19.

The chain carries TRBV3-1 (or the pseudogene TRBV3-2) and TRBJ2-1, with TRBD1 as a possible D gene (6 bases). The length of the CDR3 is 15 residues. The V end lost 0 bases, the J end lost 1 base, and 7 bases lay between the germline ends. Germline V gene lookup returns CDR1 LGHDT and CDR2 YNNKEL (reference sequence). This CDR3 is CASSQEGGSYNEQFF. As DNA, the CDR3 is TGTGCCAGCAGCCAAGAAGGGGGATCCTACAATGAGCAGTTCTTC.

The genes are TRBV15 and TRBJ2-5, with TRBD1 matching 12 bases. The CDR3 covers 15 residues. The V gene end was trimmed by 4 bases and the J gene end by 7 bases; junction bases not matched to a gene: 7. Germline lookup yields CDR1 LNHNV and CDR2 YYDKDF (reference sequence). As DNA, the CDR3 is TGTGCCACCAGCATGCCGGGACAGGGGGCTGTGACCCAGTACTTC. Translating it yields CATSMPGQGAVTQYF.

This chain links TRBV9 with TRBJ1-1; D is ambiguous. This CDR3 is built from 14 residues. Germline V gene lookup returns CDR1 SGDLS and CDR2 YYNGEE. V lost 2 bases and J 1 base, leaving 9 bases between the germline ends. As DNA, the CDR3 is TGTGCCAGCAGCGTGTCAGGTCAGAACACTGAAGCTTTCTTT. Translated, it gives CASSVSGQNTEAFF.

The genes are TRBV3-1 (or the pseudogene TRBV3-2) and TRBJ2-7; 14 bases are a match to TRBD2. V dropped 1 base and J dropped 4; count of bases not matched to a gene: 0. CDR3 length: 15 amino acids. Germline V gives CDR1 LGHDT, CDR2 YNNKEL (reference sequence). This chain's CDR3 is CASSQGLAGGYEQYF. DNA of the CDR3: TGTGCCAGCAGCCAAGGACTAGCGGGAGGGTACGAGCAGTACTTC.

CDR3 coding DNA: TGTGCCAGCGCGGCCTTCTATGAGCAGTTCTTC. Translation: CASAAFYEQFF. V and J are TRBV28 and TRBJ2-1; D is unresolved. The CDR3 is 11 residues long. V shed 8 bases and J shed 8 bases, with 10 bases lying between them. Germline assignment: CDR1 MDHEN and CDR2 SYDVKM.